This T cell receptor (beta chain) is from a study of radiotherapy plus CTLA-4 blockade in lung cancer (dated by TCRdb to 2017 to 2018). Regarding the complete study: Among the enrolled patients, approximately 18% had an objective response, and 31% reached disease control. The paper's findings and limits, for the study overall: Increased serum interferon-beta after radiation, together with early dynamic changes in blood T cell clones, were reported to be the strongest predictors of response. After treatment with radiotherapy and ipilimumab, TCR clones that originated in tumors expanded in peripheral blood.

About this clone itself: It lacks a known antigen. No much larger clonotype is one base removed from it; base qualities were not supplied.

Focal radiation therapy combined with CTLA-4 blockade (ipilimumab) was tested in patients with chemo-refractory metastatic non-small-cell lung cancer. The library relied on the immunoSEQ multiplex PCR assay. The immuneACCESS repertoire file appears here via TCRdb, limited to in-frame rearrangements. These files lack a portion of the clones; in checked studies, under half of the deficit traces to unresolved V genes, and the cause of the others is not known. The sample yields roughly 98,000 clones; approximately 83% were counted once. The top ten clonotypes cover roughly 14% of the sample. The CDR3, from cysteine to phenylalanine, totals 16 residues. The sequence is cut down to CDR3 DNA, 48 bases in frame from base 1. The germline V and J ends show losses of 1 base and 4 bases respectively, and no gene match explains 5 bases of the junction. From a lookup of the germline V gene, CDR1 and CDR2 are SGHTA and FQGNSA.

The source was peripheral blood, collected from a patient treated with radiotherapy plus ipilimumab. This sequence originates from a human donor with non-small cell lung cancer that progressed on radiotherapy plus ipilimumab. In this chain, TRBV7-2 is recombined with TRBJ2-5; 11 of the junction bases match TRBD2. The sequenced DNA is TGTGCCAGCAGCTTAGAGGTAGCGGGGGGGCGAGAGACCCAGTACTTC. Translated, it gives CASSLEVAGGRETQYF. Supplemented by the reference TRBV7-2 and TRBJ2-5 proteins around the CDR3, the complete variable domain is GAGVSQSPSNKVTEKGKDVELRCDPISGHTALYWYRQSLGQGLEFLIYFQGNSAPDKSGLPSDRFSAERTGGSVSTLTIQRTQQEDSAVYLCASSLEVAGGRETQYFGPGTRLLVL.